Below, 24 T cell receptor beta chains from the same sample are listed, as sequenced in a study of cytomegalovirus exposure and HLA in healthy donors. Measured with immunoSEQ multiplex PCR; TCRdb has only the in-frame clones, and not every one. Here the sample spans fewer than 350,000 clones, 88% being singletons. The specimen was PBMCs. These receptors originate from a woman under 30 in good health and CMV-seronegative.

The chain couples TRBV28 to TRBJ2-7, with a tentative D call TRBD2 (6 bases). Trimming took 7 bases from V and 2 from J, leaving 21 bases between them. The CDR3 is 16 residues long. From germline, CDR1 is MDHEN and CDR2 SYDVKM. The CDR3 here is CASIPLAGREAYEQYF. The CDR3 bases are TGTGCCAGCATCCCCCTTGCGGGCAGGGAGGCCTACGAGCAGTACTTC.

V is TRBV27 and J is TRBJ2-5, with TRBD1 matching 9 bases. Germline V gene lookup returns CDR1 MNHEY and CDR2 SMNVEV (reference sequence). The J segment lost 4 bases and the V segment lost 9 bases, leaving 6 bases of the junction unmatched. This CDR3 is 13 amino acids long. DNA of the CDR3: TGTGCCAGTACAGGGGGCGCGAGAGAGACCCAGTACTTC. Translating gives CASTGGARETQYF.

This sequence joins TRBV19 and TRBJ1-2, with TRBD1 as a possible D gene (5 bases). The germline CDR1 and CDR2 sequences are LNHDA and SQIVND (reference sequence). The CDR3 runs 13 residues. V lost 4 bases, J lost 4 bases, and 10 bases lay in between. The CDR3 protein is CASSTPGGYGYTF. The CDR3 coding sequence is TGTGCCAGTAGTACCCCCGGGGGCTATGGCTACACCTTC.

The chain links TRBV6-5 to TRBJ1-5, with a possible D match to TRBD1 (6 bases). This CDR3 spans 15 amino acids. The germline gives CDR1 MNHEY, CDR2 SVGAGI. V was clipped by 6 bases and J by 2 bases, with 14 bases between them. The CDR3 protein is CASRNTGIGNQPQHF. The DNA of the CDR3 is TGTGCCAGCAGAAACACAGGGATCGGCAATCAGCCCCAGCATTTT.

This clone was detected only once. The chain has TRBV4-1 and TRBJ2-5; no clear D. The V gene lost 0 bases and the J gene lost 2 bases, with 10 bases spanning the gap. CDR1 is MGHRA, CDR2 YSYEKL, per germline. This CDR3 has 15 amino acids. CDR3 nucleotides: TGCGCCAGCAGCCAAGATTCCGGGTCGCAAGAGACCCAGTACTTC. Amino acids: CASSQDSGSQETQYF.

This clone was recorded once. This chain links TRBV19 with TRBJ2-6; tentative D call: TRBD1 (6 bases). The germline V gene has CDR1 LNHDA and CDR2 SQIVND (reference sequence). V dropped 4 bases and J dropped 0 bases, with 16 bases sitting between them. CDR3 length equals 18 residues. In DNA form, the CDR3 reads TGTGCCAGTAGTAGGCGCAGGGGTACGAACTCTGGGGCCAACGTCCTGACTTTC. Translation: CASSRRRGTNSGANVLTF.

The chain has TRBV27 and TRBJ2-1; no firm D call. The CDR3 is made up of 15 amino acids. CDR1 and CDR2 (germline): MNHEY, SMNVEV (reference sequence). Trimming removed 7 bases at V and 3 bases at J, with 16 bases between. Here the CDR3 reads CASTQLPSSYNEQFF. The CDR3 DNA sequence: TGTGCCAGCACCCAACTACCGAGCAGCTACAATGAGCAGTTCTTC.

The chain joins TRBV5-1 to TRBJ1-1; 7 bases map to TRBD1. The CDR3 spans 15 residues. CDR1 is SGHRS, CDR2 YFSETQ, per germline. V gave up 3 bases and J gave up 5 bases; unmatched junction bases: 10. CDR3 loop: CASSSHRGRGTEAFF. The CDR3, as DNA: TGCGCCAGCAGCTCACACAGGGGCCGGGGAACTGAAGCTTTCTTT.

The chain combines TRBV2 with TRBJ1-2; D may be TRBD1 (6 bases). Trimming shortened V by 3 bases and J by 3 bases, and 11 bases separated the two germline ends. CDR1 is SNHLY, CDR2 FYNNEI, per germline. There are 14 residues in the CDR3. In DNA, the CDR3 is TGTGCCAGCAGTGAGCCACAGGGCTACTATGGCTACACCTTC. It codes for CASSEPQGYYGYTF. Full variable domain (outside the CDR3, taken from reference TRBV2 and TRBJ1-2): EPEVTQTPSHQVTQMGQEVILRCVPISNHLYFYWYRQILGQKVEFLVSFYNNEISEKSEIFDDQFSVERPDGSNFTLKIRSTKLEDSAMYFCASSEPQGYYGYTFGSGTRLTVV.

The chain recombines TRBV7-6 with TRBJ2-7; D ambiguous. Germline-derived CDR1 and CDR2 are SGHVS and FNYEAQ. The V gene lost 4 bases and the J gene lost 3 bases, with 16 bases spanning the gap. The CDR3 extends over 15 amino acids. The CDR3 sequence is CASSSDSAPNYEQYF. For the CDR3, the DNA is TGTGCCAGCAGCTCAGACTCGGCCCCTAACTACGAGCAGTACTTC.

The chain couples TRBV28 to TRBJ1-4; TRBD1 matches 9 bases. V dropped 3 bases and J dropped 3; count of bases not matched to a gene: 5. Per the germline V gene, CDR1 is MDHEN and CDR2 is SYDVKM. This CDR3 spans 16 amino acids. Written as DNA, the CDR3 is TGTGCCAGCAGTTTTAGGGACAGGGCCCCTAATGAAAAACTGTTTTTT. Translated: CASSFRDRAPNEKLFF.

The V and J genes are TRBV7-9 and TRBJ1-6; D remains unclear. The CDR3 contains 14 residues. Trimming stripped 4 bases from V and 4 bases from J, with 8 bases between. Germline V lookup: CDR1 SEHNR, CDR2 FQNEAQ (reference sequence). The CDR3 nucleotides read TGTGCCAGCAGCTCAGTTGTGTATAATTCACCCCTCCACTTT. As protein: CASSSVVYNSPLHF.

The chain uses TRBV2 and TRBJ1-4, with D possibly matching TRBD1 (6 bases). The CDR3 totals 15 residues. Germline V gene data show CDR1 as SNHLY and CDR2 as FYNNEI. Trimming removed 7 bases from V and 6 bases from J, with 18 bases in between. The CDR3 nucleotides are TGTGCCAGCATGGGGGGGCGAGGGGAGGATGAAAAACTGTTTTTT. It encodes CASMGGRGEDEKLFF.

The J gene is TRBJ2-7, the V gene TRBV5-5, with TRBD1 matching 9 bases. This CDR3 is built from 14 residues. CDR1 is SGHKS and CDR2 is YYEKEE in the germline V gene (reference sequence). V was clipped by 4 bases and J by 1 base; unmatched bases: 3. The DNA of the CDR3 is TGTGCCAGCAGCAGGACAGGGGCGTCCTACGAGCAGTACTTC. Its translation: CASSRTGASYEQYF. The full variable domain, completed using reference TRBV5-5 and TRBJ2-7, is DAGVTQSPTHLIKTRGQQVTLRCSPISGHKSVSWYQQVLGQGPQFIFQYYEKEERGRGNFPDRFSARQFPNYSSELNVNALLLGDSALYLCASSRTGASYEQYFGPGTRLTVT.

There are a few counts of this clone. The chain is built from TRBV28 and TRBJ2-1; 10 bases agree with TRBD1. The CDR3 consists of 21 residues. V shed 3 bases, J shed 0 bases, and the junction held 17 bases outside the gene matches. Germline V gives CDR1 MDHEN, CDR2 SYDVKM. CDR3 protein: CASSFPGTGDFGHRSYNEQFF. The CDR3 region has the DNA TGTGCCAGCAGTTTCCCCGGGACAGGGGATTTTGGACACCGCTCCTACAATGAGCAGTTCTTC.

The gene calls are TRBV19 and TRBJ2-1, with D possibly being TRBD2 (6 bases). Germline-derived CDR1 and CDR2 are LNHDA and SQIVND (reference sequence). The CDR3 is 14 amino acids. Trimming took off 8 bases at V and 2 bases at J, with 13 bases between the two ends. The CDR3 sequence is CASGGTDPYNEQFF. In nucleotides, the CDR3 is TGTGCCAGTGGCGGGACTGACCCCTACAATGAGCAGTTCTTC.

The chain uses TRBV20-1 and TRBJ2-1; a possible D gene is TRBD1 (5 bases). This CDR3 has 11 residues. V shed 6 bases and J shed 6 bases, with 9 bases lying between them. CDR1 and CDR2 (germline): DFQATT, SNEGSKA (reference sequence). The DNA for the CDR3 is TGCAGTGCCCAGGGTGGCAATGAGCAGTTCTTC. Translated: CSAQGGNEQFF.

CDR3 coding DNA: TGTGCCAGCGGGGTAGCGGGAGGCGGAGATACGCAGTATTTT. The encoded protein is CASGVAGGGDTQYF. The rearrangement links TRBV25-1 to TRBJ2-3; 10 bases fit TRBD2. Germline CDR1 is MGHDK and CDR2 is SYGVNS. CDR3 length equals 14 residues. The V gene end was trimmed by 8 bases and the J gene end by 5 bases; junction bases not matched to a gene: 7.

The V call is TRBV4-3, the J call TRBJ2-7; D gene ambiguous. The V and J ends lost 0 bases and 0 bases respectively, with 3 bases between them. CDR3 length equals 13 residues. Germline V lookup: CDR1 LGHNA, CDR2 YSLEER. CDR3 protein: CASSQDSSYEQYF. In DNA form, the CDR3 reads TGCGCCAGCAGCCAAGACAGCTCCTACGAGCAGTACTTC.

This clone has just a few counts. This sequence joins TRBV7-2 and TRBJ2-7, with D possibly being TRBD1 (6 bases). The V end lost 1 base, the J end lost 7 bases, and 11 bases lay between the germline ends. This CDR3 has 13 residues. Germline V CDR1 and CDR2: SGHTA, FQGNSA. CDR3 bases: TGTGCCAGCAGCTTAGTTGCAGGGGCAGAGCAGTACTTC. Translation: CASSLVAGAEQYF.

The rearrangement links TRBV7-2 to TRBJ2-7, with 8 bases identical to TRBD1. This CDR3 has 16 residues. Trimming cost V 1 base and J 3 bases; bases outside gene matches: 8. From germline, CDR1 is SGHTA and CDR2 FQGNSA. The CDR3 sequence: CASSLGVSGGIYEQYF. CDR3 coding DNA: TGTGCCAGCAGCTTAGGCGTTTCAGGGGGCATCTACGAGCAGTACTTC.

This clone was detected only once. This chain connects TRBV13 to TRBJ2-3; 8 nucleotides line up with TRBD1. The CDR3 is 16 residues long. Germline V lookup: CDR1 PRHDT, CDR2 FYEKMQ (reference sequence). Losses at the gene ends were 3 bases for V and 4 bases for J; bases not matched to a gene: 9. CDR3 sequence (DNA): TGTGCCAGCAGCTTTCAGACAGGGGTCGTCGCAGATACGCAGTATTTT. Residues: CASSFQTGVVADTQYF. Full variable domain (missing parts from reference TRBV13 and TRBJ2-3): AAGVIQSPRHLIKEKRETATLKCYPIPRHDTVYWYQQGPGQDPQFLISFYEKMQSDKGSIPDRFSAQQFSDYHSELNMSSLELGDSALYFCASSFQTGVVADTQYFGPGTRLTVL.

As DNA, the CDR3 is TGTGCCAGTACCGGGACAGGGGGTAATTCACCCCTCCACTTT. Translating gives CASTGTGGNSPLHF. The chain recombines TRBV19 with TRBJ1-6, with 11 bases identical to TRBD1. J gave up 6 bases and V 7 bases, and 2 bases lay outside the gene matches. This CDR3 comprises 14 residues. Germline V CDR1 and CDR2: LNHDA, SQIVND (reference sequence).

The chain joins TRBV6-1 to TRBJ1-1; maybe TRBD1 (6 bases). Looked up from germline, CDR1 is MNHNS and CDR2 is SASEGT. Deletions cut 7 bases from V and 1 base from J, with 13 bases between. This CDR3 region has 14 residues. The CDR3, as DNA: TGTGCCAGCATGTGGGACATTCAGAACACTGAAGCTTTCTTT. Amino acid sequence: CASMWDIQNTEAFF.